This T cell receptor beta chain emerged from a study of Ad26.COV2.S vaccination and SARS-CoV-2 variants. About the study: Participants got Ad26.COV2.S intramuscularly, once or twice 56 days apart.

Notes on the study in general: Vaccine recipients showed a spike-specific TCR breadth that was higher than in placebo recipients. The TCR breadth and depth analyses may have understated or missed part of the total T cell responses.

Treatment in this sample: some 20 received Ad26.COV2.S at low or high dose, single or two shots; about 5 received placebo; per-sample allocation not given. Vaccine and placebo recipients were sampled on day 63 after the first injection. This vaccine is an Ad26 vector that expresses the Wuhan-strain SARS-CoV-2 spike. As concerns this clone: Its antigen is unknown.

This CDR3 is built from 14 residues. The germline CDR1 and CDR2 sequences are MNHEY and SVGAGI. V was shortened by 6 bases and J by 4 bases, with 15 bases between the two germline ends. Clones were sequenced by immunoSEQ multiplex PCR, and TCRdb holds only the in-frame ones, with some missing. The sample holds approximately 480,000 clones; 70% to 90% are singletons and the top ten take 10% to 15%. This sample comprised peripheral blood, obtained in a trial of Ad26.COV2.S vaccine versus placebo. This chain links TRBV6-5 with TRBJ1-1, with D unresolved. This TCR was recovered from a person aged 18-65 years who received the Ad26.COV2.S COVID-19 vaccine or a placebo. The DNA of the CDR3 is TGTGCCAGCAGCCCGTACTCCTTCGGCACTGAAGCTTTCTTT. This codes for CASSPYSFGTEAFF.